The sequence of this T cell receptor (beta chain) was determined in a study of vaccination effects on CD4 cells after COVID-19. This CDR3 spans 12 amino acids. Trimming left V 3 bases short and J 3 bases short, with 3 bases between. The table came from immunoSEQ multiplex PCR; TCRdb's copy has only in-frame clones and leaves some out. The data hold 25,000 to 35,000 clones, with 74% observed a single time. CD4+ T cells were isolated after approximately 10 days of culture. Participants got two doses of BNT162b2 or mRNA-1273 vaccine. This clone was seen more than once but under ten times. Its antigen is unknown.

Source: CD4+ T cells from PBMCs cultured without peptide, taken after COVID-19 vaccination. V is TRBV12-3 or TRBV12-4 and J is TRBJ1-5; D gene uncertain. This TCR was sampled from a human donor who received a COVID-19 vaccine. In DNA, the CDR3 is TGTGCCAGCAGTTTTTCCAATCAGCCCCAGCATTTT. It encodes CASSFSNQPQHF.